The T cell receptor (beta chain) under discussion was sequenced for a study of OX40 agonist ivuxolimab in advanced cancers. Overall study context: At 0.01 to 10 mg/kg, ivuxolimab was administered intravenously to patients every 2 weeks. Enrolled patients in dose escalation had cancers that were hepatocellular carcinoma, melanoma, renal cell or head and neck cancer. Study-wide findings and caveats: Normalized T-cell clonal expansion was also low in some nonresponders. The study found among the lowest clonal expansion in partial responders at 0.1-3.0 mg/kg.

On this clone: The target antigen is unknown.

Assay used: immunoSEQ multiplex PCR; TCRdb lists only in-frame clones, some missing. The sample contains approximately 88,000 clones, over 75% of which appear only once. This receptor was obtained from an adult with an advanced solid tumor such as melanoma, head and neck, liver or kidney cancer. The sequenced sample was CD4+ or CD8+ T cells sorted from blood, obtained in a trial of the OX40 agonist ivuxolimab.

CDR3 sequence reads: CASSVRRGSTDTQYF. CDR3 coding DNA: TGTGCCAGCAGTGTTCGTCGGGGGAGCACAGATACGCAGTATTTT. The J gene is TRBJ2-3, the V gene TRBV2; a weak D match, TRBD2 (6 bases). CDR1 is SNHLY and CDR2 is FYNNEI in the germline V gene. V lost 4 bases and J 0 bases, leaving 11 bases between the germline ends. The CDR3 is 15 amino acids.